What follows are 14 T cell receptor beta chains derived from one specimen sequenced in a study of naive and memory T cell subsets. Two oligonucleotides, mixed equimolar, formed the beta constant-region primer covering TRBC1 and TRBC2. TCRdb used MiXCR to reprocess the UMI-ligation and nested PCR reads, holding one entry per CDR3 protein. Seen here are about 90,000 distinct CDR3 sequences, roughly 7% observed once, and the top ten hold about 1.6%. Input material: central memory CD4+ T cells from blood. These TCRs come from a human donor in good health.

This clonotype was counted ten times or more. The chain links TRBV29-1 to TRBJ2-7; the D is unclear. Germline V gene sequence: CDR1 SQVTM, CDR2 ANQGSEA. This CDR3 comprises 13 residues. Trimming pared 0 bases from V and 5 bases from J, leaving 11 bases between. CDR3: CSVEDRGWDEQYF. CDR3 in DNA: TGCAGCGTTGAAGATCGAGGTTGGGACGAGCAGTACTTC.

This clonotype has only a few counts. The chain has TRBV30 and TRBJ1-2, with TRBD1 as a possible D gene (5 bases). Germline CDR1 reads GTSNPN; CDR2 reads SVGIG (reference sequence). The CDR3 sequence is 15 residues long. V was cut by 0 bases and J by 2 bases, with 13 bases left in between. This CDR3 is CAWSVYGGPNYGYTF. As DNA, the CDR3 is TGTGCCTGGAGTGTCTACGGGGGACCAAACTATGGCTACACCTTC.

V is TRBV4-2 and J is TRBJ2-5; 7 bases align to TRBD2. This CDR3 contains 16 residues. Trimming removed 1 base from V and 2 bases from J; junction bases left unmatched: 7. Germline values: CDR1 LGHNA, CDR2 YNFKEQ. This chain's CDR3 is CASSQGLGLDQETQYF. Written as DNA, the CDR3 is TGTGCCAGCAGCCAAGGTTTAGGACTAGATCAAGAGACCCAGTACTTC.

The chain is built from TRBV30 and TRBJ1-2, with TRBD1 matching over 9 bases. CDR3 length: 13 amino acids. J gave up 8 bases and V 3 bases, and 7 bases lay outside the gene matches. Per the germline V gene, CDR1 is GTSNPN and CDR2 is SVGIG (reference sequence). For the CDR3, the DNA is TGTGCCTGGAGACCCTTGGGACAGGGCGGCTACACCTTC. This translates into CAWRPLGQGGYTF.

A few counts support this clonotype. The rearrangement links TRBV2 to TRBJ2-5; weak D call: TRBD2 (6 bases). Germline V gene lookup returns CDR1 SNHLY and CDR2 FYNNEI. The CDR3 loop spans 14 amino acids. V was trimmed by 5 bases and J by 4 bases, leaving 14 bases between them. The CDR3 DNA sequence: TGTGCCAGCAGTTGGGACTCCTCTGTAGAGACCCAGTACTTC. It encodes CASSWDSSVETQYF.

This clonotype was counted ten times or more. The chain carries TRBV9 and TRBJ2-5; possibly TRBD2 for D (5 bases). The germline V gene encodes CDR1 SGDLS and CDR2 YYNGEE. The CDR3 is 17 amino acids. Trimming pared 0 bases from V and 5 bases from J, leaving 20 bases between. The CDR3: CASSVGETVKARETQYF. For the CDR3, the DNA is TGTGCCAGCAGCGTAGGGGAGACGGTAAAGGCCCGGGAGACCCAGTACTTC.

This clonotype was counted only a few times. Written as DNA, the CDR3 is TGTGCCAGCAGCTTCAGGGGTCGGGCCCCGGATCTAGGCACAGATACGCAGTATTTT. As protein: CASSFRGRAPDLGTDTQYF. The chain employs TRBV7-2 and TRBJ2-3; D is perhaps TRBD1 (6 bases). Trimming stripped 3 bases from V and 1 base from J, with 23 bases between. Germline V CDR1 and CDR2: SGHTA, FQGNSA. The CDR3 length is 19 residues.

The chain couples TRBV29-1 to TRBJ2-2; D not certain. CDR3 length: 14 amino acids. Germline V gives CDR1 SQVTM, CDR2 ANQGSEA. The V end lost 6 bases, the J end lost 0 bases, and 11 bases lay between the germline ends. The CDR3 bases are TGCAGCGTCCGTCTAACCTCGAACACCGGGGAGCTGTTTTTT. Translated, it gives CSVRLTSNTGELFF.

This clonotype was recorded many times. CDR3 DNA sequence: TGTGCCAGCAGAAACGGACAGGGGATCACTGAAGCTTTCTTT. Protein: CASRNGQGITEAFF. The rearrangement joins TRBV5-5 to TRBJ1-1; 9 bases align to TRBD1. J was trimmed by 4 bases and V by 5 bases; bases with no gene match: 6. Germline V gene data show CDR1 as SGHKS and CDR2 as YYEKEE (reference sequence). The CDR3 is 14 residues long.

The chain links TRBV12-3 or TRBV12-4 to TRBJ2-3; a possible D gene is TRBD1 (7 bases). Trimming removed 6 bases at V and 1 base at J, with 20 bases between. CDR3 length equals 17 residues. Written as DNA, the CDR3 is TGTGCCAGCAGCCTAATGTCAGGGGGGCGTGGCACAGATACGCAGTATTTT. This translates into CASSLMSGGRGTDTQYF.

This clonotype turned up a few times. The V call is TRBV20-1, the J call TRBJ2-4; TRBD2 agrees at 7 bases. The CDR3 covers 13 residues. Germline V gene lookup returns CDR1 DFQATT and CDR2 SNEGSKA (reference sequence). The trim removed 1 base at V and 6 bases at J, leaving 3 bases unmatched. CDR3 DNA sequence: TGCAGTGCTAGAGTCGGCGGGGGAAACATTCAGTACTTC. Amino acids: CSARVGGGNIQYF.

This clonotype was seen many times. The genes are TRBV18 and TRBJ2-1, with 7 bases lining up with TRBD1. CDR3 length: 15 amino acids. V lost 3 bases to trimming and J lost 5 bases; unmatched junction nucleotides: 7. Germline lookup yields CDR1 KGHSH and CDR2 LQKENI. This CDR3 is CASSPRQGYDNEQFF. For the CDR3, the DNA is TGTGCCAGCTCACCGCGACAGGGTTACGACAATGAGCAGTTCTTC.

The chain couples TRBV28 to TRBJ2-5; 7 nucleotides align to TRBD1. Losses at the gene ends were 6 bases for V and 5 bases for J; bases not matched to a gene: 9. Germline V gene lookup returns CDR1 MDHEN and CDR2 SYDVKM. The CDR3 consists of 14 residues. For the CDR3, the DNA is TGTGCCAGCAGAAGAGACAGGGTTGAGGAGACCCAGTACTTC. Its translation is CASRRDRVEETQYF.

This clonotype was counted at least ten times. The chain is built from TRBV29-1 and TRBJ2-5; D is tentatively TRBD1 or TRBD2 (5 bases each). Germline V lookup: CDR1 SQVTM, CDR2 ANQGSEA. Trimming shortened V by 4 bases and J by 1 base, and 10 bases separated the two germline ends. The CDR3 runs 13 residues. The CDR3 nucleotides are TGCAGCGTTGGAGAGGGGATCCAAGAGACCCAGTACTTC. It yields the protein CSVGEGIQETQYF.